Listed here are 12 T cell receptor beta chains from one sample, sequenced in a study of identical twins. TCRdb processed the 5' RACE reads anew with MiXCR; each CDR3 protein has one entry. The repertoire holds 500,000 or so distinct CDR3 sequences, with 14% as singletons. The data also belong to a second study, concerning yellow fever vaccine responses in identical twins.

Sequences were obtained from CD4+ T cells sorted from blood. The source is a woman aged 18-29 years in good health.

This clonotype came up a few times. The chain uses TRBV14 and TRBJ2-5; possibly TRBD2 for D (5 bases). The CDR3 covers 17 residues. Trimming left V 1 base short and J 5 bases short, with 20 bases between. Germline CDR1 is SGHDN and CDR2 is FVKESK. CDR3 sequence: CASSQAIGVGALETQYF. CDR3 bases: TGTGCCAGCAGCCAAGCGATCGGGGTCGGCGCGTTGGAGACCCAGTACTTC.

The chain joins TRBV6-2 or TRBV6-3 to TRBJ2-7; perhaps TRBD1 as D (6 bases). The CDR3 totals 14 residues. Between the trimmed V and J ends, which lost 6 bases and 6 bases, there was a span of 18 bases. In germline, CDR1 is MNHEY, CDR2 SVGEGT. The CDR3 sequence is CASSLQGSLAEQYF. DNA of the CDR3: TGTGCCAGCAGCCTACAGGGATCTTTAGCCGAGCAGTACTTC.

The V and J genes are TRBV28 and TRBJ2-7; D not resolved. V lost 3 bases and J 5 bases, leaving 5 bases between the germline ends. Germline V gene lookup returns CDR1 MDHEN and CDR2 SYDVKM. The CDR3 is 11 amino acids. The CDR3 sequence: CASSLVHEQYF. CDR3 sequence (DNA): TGTGCCAGCAGTTTGGTCCACGAGCAGTACTTC.

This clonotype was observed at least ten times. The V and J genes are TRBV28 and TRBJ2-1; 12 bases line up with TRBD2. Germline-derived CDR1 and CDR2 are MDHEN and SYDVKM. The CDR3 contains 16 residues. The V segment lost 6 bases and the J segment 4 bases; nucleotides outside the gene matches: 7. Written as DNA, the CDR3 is TGTGCCAGCAGCCTTCGGACTAGCGGGAAATACAATGAGCAGTTCTTC. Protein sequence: CASSLRTSGKYNEQFF.

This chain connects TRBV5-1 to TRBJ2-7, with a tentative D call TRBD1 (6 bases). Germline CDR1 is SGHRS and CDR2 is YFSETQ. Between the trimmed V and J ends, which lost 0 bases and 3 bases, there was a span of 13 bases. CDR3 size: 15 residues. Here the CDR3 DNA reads TGCGCCAGCAGCTTGGGGGGGCTTAAAGACTACGAGCAGTACTTC. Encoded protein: CASSLGGLKDYEQYF.

CDR3 nucleotides: TGTGCCAGCAGCTCAGGGGGATCTCAGCGGGGGCTCTACGAGCAGTACTTC. Translated: CASSSGGSQRGLYEQYF. The rearrangement links TRBV7-2 to TRBJ2-7, with a possible D match to TRBD2 (8 bases). Germline loops: CDR1 SGHTA, CDR2 FQGNSA. V dropped 4 bases and J dropped 3 bases, with 22 bases sitting between them. The CDR3 runs to 17 residues.

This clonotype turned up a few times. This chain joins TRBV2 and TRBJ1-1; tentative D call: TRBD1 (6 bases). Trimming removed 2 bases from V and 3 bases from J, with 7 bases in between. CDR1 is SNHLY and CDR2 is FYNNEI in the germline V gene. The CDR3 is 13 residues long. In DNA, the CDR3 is TGTGCCAGCAGTGAACAGGGGTACACTGAAGCTTTCTTT. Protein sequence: CASSEQGYTEAFF.

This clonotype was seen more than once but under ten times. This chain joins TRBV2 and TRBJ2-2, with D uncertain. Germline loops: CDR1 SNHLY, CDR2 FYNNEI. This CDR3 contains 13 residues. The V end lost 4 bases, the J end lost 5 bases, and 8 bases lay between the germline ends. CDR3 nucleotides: TGTGCCAGCAGTGCGACATTTACCGGGGAGCTGTTTTTT. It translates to CASSATFTGELFF.

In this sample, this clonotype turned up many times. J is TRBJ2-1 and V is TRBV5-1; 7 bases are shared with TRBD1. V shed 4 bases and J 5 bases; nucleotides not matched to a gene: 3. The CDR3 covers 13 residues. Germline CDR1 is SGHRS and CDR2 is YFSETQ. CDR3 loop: CASSRDSNNEQFF. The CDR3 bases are TGCGCCAGCAGCCGGGACAGCAACAATGAGCAGTTCTTC.

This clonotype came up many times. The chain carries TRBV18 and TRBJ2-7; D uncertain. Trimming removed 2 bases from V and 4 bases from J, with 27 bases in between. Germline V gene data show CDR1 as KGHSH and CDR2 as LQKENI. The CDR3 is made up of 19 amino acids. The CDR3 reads CASSPGVRSANDGLYEQYF. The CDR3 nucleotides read TGTGCCAGCTCACCAGGTGTACGTAGTGCCAACGACGGGCTTTACGAGCAGTACTTC.

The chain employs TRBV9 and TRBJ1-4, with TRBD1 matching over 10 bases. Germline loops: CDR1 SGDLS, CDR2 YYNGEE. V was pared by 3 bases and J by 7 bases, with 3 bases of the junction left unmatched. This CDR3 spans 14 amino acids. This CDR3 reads CASSAGQGIEKLFF. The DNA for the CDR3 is TGTGCCAGCAGCGCGGGACAGGGGATTGAAAAACTGTTTTTT.

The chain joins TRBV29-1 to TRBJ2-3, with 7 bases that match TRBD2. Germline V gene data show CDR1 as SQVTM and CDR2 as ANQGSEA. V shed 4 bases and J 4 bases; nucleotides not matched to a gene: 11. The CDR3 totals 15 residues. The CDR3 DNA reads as TGCAGCGTTGTGCCTGGACTAGTGGGTGCAGATACGCAGTATTTT. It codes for CSVVPGLVGADTQYF.